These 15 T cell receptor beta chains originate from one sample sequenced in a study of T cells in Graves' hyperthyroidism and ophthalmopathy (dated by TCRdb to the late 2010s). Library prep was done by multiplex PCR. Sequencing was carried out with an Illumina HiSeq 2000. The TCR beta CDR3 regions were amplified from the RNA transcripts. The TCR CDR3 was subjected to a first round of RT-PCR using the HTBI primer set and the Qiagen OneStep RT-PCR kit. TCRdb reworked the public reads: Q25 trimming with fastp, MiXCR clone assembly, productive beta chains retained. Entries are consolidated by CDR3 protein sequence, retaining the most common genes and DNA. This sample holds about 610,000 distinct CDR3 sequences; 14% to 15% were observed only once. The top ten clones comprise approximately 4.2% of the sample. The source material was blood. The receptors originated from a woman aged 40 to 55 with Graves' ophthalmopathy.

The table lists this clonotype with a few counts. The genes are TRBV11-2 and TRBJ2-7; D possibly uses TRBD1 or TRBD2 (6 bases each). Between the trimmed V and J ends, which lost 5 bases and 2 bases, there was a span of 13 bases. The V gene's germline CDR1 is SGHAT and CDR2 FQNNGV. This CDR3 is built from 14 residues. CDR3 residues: CASSPGAPAYEQYF. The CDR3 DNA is TGTGCCAGCAGCCCGGGGGCCCCCGCCTACGAGCAGTACTTC. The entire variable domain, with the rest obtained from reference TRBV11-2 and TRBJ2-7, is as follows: EAGVAQSPRYKIIEKRQSVAFWCNPISGHATLYWYQQILGQGPKLLIQFQNNGVVDDSQLPKDRFSAERLKGVDSTLKIQPAKLEDSAVYLCASSPGAPAYEQYFGPGTRLTVT.

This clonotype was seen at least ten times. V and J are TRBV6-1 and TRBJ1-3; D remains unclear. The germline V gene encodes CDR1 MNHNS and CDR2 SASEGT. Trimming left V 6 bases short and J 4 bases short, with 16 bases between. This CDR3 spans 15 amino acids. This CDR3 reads CASRGGPAAGNTIYF. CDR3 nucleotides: TGTGCCAGCAGGGGTGGCCCAGCCGCGGGAAACACCATATATTTT.

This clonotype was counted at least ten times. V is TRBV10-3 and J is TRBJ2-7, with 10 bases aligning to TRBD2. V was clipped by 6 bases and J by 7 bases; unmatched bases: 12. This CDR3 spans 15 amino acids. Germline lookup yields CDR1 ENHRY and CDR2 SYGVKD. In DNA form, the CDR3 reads TGTGCCATCAGCGCCGGGACTAGCGTTGACGAGGAGCAGTACTTC. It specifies CAISAGTSVDEEQYF.

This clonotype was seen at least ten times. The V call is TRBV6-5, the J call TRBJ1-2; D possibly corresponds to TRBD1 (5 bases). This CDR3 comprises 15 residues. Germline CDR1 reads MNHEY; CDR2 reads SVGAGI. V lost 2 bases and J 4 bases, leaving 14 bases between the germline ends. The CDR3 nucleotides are TGTGCCAGCAGTTACGGCGCGGGGCCAGTCTATGGCTACACCTTC. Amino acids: CASSYGAGPVYGYTF.

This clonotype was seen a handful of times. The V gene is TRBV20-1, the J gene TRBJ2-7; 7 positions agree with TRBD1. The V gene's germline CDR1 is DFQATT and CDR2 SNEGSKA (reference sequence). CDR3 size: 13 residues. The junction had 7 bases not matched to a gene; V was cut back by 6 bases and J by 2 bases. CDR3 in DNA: TGCAGTGCCACAAGGACAGGCCCCTACGAGCAGTACTTC. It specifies CSATRTGPYEQYF.

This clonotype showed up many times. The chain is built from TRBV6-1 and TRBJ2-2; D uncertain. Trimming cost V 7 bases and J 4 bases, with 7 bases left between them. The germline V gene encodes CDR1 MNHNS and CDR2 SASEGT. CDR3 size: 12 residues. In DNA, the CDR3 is TGTGCCAGCACCAAGATCACCGGGGAGCTGTTTTTT. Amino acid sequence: CASTKITGELFF.

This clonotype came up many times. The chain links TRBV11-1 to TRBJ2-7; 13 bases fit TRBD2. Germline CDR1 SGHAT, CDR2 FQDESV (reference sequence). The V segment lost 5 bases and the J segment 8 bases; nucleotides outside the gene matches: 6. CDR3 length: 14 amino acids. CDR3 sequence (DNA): TGTGCCAGCAGCGAAGGGACTAGCGGGGAAAAGCAGTACTTC. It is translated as CASSEGTSGEKQYF.

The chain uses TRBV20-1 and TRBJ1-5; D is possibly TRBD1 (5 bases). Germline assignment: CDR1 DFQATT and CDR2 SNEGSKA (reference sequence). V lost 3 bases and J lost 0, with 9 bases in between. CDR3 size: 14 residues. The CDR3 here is CSARGVGSNQPQHF. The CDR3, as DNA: TGCAGTGCTAGGGGGGTCGGTAGCAATCAGCCCCAGCATTTT.

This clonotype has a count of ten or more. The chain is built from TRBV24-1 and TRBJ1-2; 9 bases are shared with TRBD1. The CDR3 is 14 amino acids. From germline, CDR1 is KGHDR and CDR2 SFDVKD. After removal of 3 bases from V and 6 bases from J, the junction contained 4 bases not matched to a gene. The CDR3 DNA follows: TGTGCCACCAGTGATGGGACAGGGATTGATGGCTACACCTTC. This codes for CATSDGTGIDGYTF.

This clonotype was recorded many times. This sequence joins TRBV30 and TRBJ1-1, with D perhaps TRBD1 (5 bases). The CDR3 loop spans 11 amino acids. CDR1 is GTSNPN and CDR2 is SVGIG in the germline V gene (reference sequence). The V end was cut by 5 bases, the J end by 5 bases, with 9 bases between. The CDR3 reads CAWCRVTEAFF. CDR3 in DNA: TGTGCCTGGTGCAGGGTTACTGAAGCTTTCTTT.

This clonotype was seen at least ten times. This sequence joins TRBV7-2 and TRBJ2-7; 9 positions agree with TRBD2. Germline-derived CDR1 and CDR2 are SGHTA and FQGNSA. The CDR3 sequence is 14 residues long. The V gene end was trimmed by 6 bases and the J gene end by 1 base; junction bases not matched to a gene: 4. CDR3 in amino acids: CASSSSGTSYEQYF. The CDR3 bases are TGTGCCAGCAGTTCTAGCGGGACTTCCTACGAGCAGTACTTC. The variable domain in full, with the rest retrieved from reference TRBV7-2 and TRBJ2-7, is GAGVSQSPSNKVTEKGKDVELRCDPISGHTALYWYRQSLGQGLEFLIYFQGNSAPDKSGLPSDRFSAERTGGSVSTLTIQRTQQEDSAVYLCASSSSGTSYEQYFGPGTRLTVT.

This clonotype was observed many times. CDR3 sequence: CASSPLHEQYF. In DNA, the CDR3 is TGTGCCAGCAGTCCCCTCCACGAGCAGTACTTC. This chain uses TRBV28 with TRBJ2-7; no clear D gene. The V end was cut by 5 bases, the J end by 5 bases, with 7 bases between. The germline CDR1 and CDR2 sequences are MDHEN and SYDVKM. The CDR3 totals 11 residues.

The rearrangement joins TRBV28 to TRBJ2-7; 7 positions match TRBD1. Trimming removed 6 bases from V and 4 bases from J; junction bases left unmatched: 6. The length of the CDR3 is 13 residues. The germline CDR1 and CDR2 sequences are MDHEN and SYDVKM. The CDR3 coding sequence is TGTGCCAGCAGGGGGGACAGATTATACGAGCAGTACTTC. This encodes CASRGDRLYEQYF.

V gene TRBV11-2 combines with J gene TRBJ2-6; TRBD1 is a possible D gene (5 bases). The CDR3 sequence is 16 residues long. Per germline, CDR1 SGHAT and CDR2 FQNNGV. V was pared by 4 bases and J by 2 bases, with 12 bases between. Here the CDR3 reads CASSSSTETGANVLTF. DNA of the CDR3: TGTGCCAGCAGCTCTTCGACAGAGACTGGGGCCAACGTCCTGACTTTC.

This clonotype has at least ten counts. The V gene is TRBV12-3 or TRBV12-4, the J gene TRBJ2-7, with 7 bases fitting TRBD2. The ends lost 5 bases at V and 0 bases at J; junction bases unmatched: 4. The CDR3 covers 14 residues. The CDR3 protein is CASSGLGLSYEQYF. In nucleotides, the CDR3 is TGTGCCAGCAGTGGACTAGGCCTCTCCTACGAGCAGTACTTC.